The following is a TCR beta chain sequence with its context. The antigen this receptor binds is unknown. No per-base quality is available; no much larger clone lies one base away. This record comes from a study of blood T cell repertoires in COVID-19 (dated by TCRdb to between 2020 and 2021). As for the study more broadly: The collaborator samples originated in the United States, Italy and Spain and spanned the acute and convalescent phases of COVID-19. Samples were obtained from the ongoing ImmuneRACE study (first 160 participants) and from approximately 1,200 subjects provided by 6 global collaborators. Nearly every sample came with metadata listing a de-identified subject ID, COVID-19 status, age in years and sex. Where HLA class I and class II types were available, the types were taken from metadata supplied by the sample provider, not from assay-based typing. The repertoires were released in a freely available public database intended as a resource for research on the immune response to SARS-CoV-2. Deeply sampled blood TCRbeta repertoires from subjects exposed to, actively infected with, or recovered from COVID-19 were included in the dataset. The prospective study material was composed of cDNA or gDNA derived from T cells, B-cell-depleted T cells, or PBMCs.

From cysteine to phenylalanine, the CDR3 is 15 amino acids long. Kept here is only the CDR3 DNA, which spans 45 bases and is read in frame from base 1. The junction shows trimming of 0 bases on V and 2 bases on J, plus 10 bases between the germline ends. CDR1 is given as SGHDT and CDR2 as YYEEEE, both from the germline V gene. The paper as a whole reports these results and caveats: The quantity of clinical and demographic metadata differed by source and by participant and was supplied without curation.

The immunoSEQ Assay, a bias-controlled multiplex PCR, was used to amplify TCRbeta CDR3 regions from genomic DNA. The study's processing was this. The number of nucleated cells in each sample was estimated from the amplification of reference gene primers within the assay. To quantify the absolute abundance of each unique TCRbeta CDR3 rearrangement, sequence reads were collapsed and filtered. For each sample, productive Simpson clonality was calculated as the square root of Simpson's diversity index over productive rearrangements. As stored in TCRdb, this immuneACCESS dataset retains in-frame rearrangements with V and J assigned. A fraction of the clones does not appear; measured against another copy, unresolved V genes explain less than half of the discrepancy, and the remainder lacks a known reason. V, J and clone size are those of that table, while D and trimming were read from the DNA. For this sample the table gives 310,000 or so clones, of which 86% were detected only once. The ten top clones hold 1.6% of the sample.

Each collaborating institution followed its own protocols to collect whole blood in K2EDTA tubes. For TCRbeta analysis, collaborators shipped samples in one of three forms: frozen whole blood, isolated PBMCs, or DNA extracted from either of those sample types. Sequencing used peripheral blood. The V and J segments used are TRBV5-6 and TRBJ2-3; a weak D assignment points to TRBD1 (5 bases agree). The clonotype originates from a woman between 45 and 60 years old with acute or convalescent COVID-19. The nucleotide sequence reads TGTGCCAGCAGCTTGGATCCAGGGAACACAGATACGCAGTATTTT. This encodes CASSLDPGNTDTQYF.